This T cell receptor beta chain was captured in a study of T cells after yellow fever vaccination. Findings and caveats of the study: Abundant clonotypes (contaminants from the bulk population) could be present in FACS-sorted repertoires. The study found a weaker secondary response that peaked faster, day 5 versus 15. Once the booster was given, most primary-vaccination clones reappeared, at around 96% for CD4 and over 70% for CD8.

In making TCR cDNA, 5'RACE template switching added a universal primer site and UMIs to it. TCRdb recomputed calls from the 5' RACE reads with MiXCR, one row per CDR3 protein. This table holds about 510,000 distinct CDR3 sequences, about a fifth found once. This clonotype has more than one count but fewer than ten. Its antigen is not known. Specimen: PBMCs, collected roughly 20 days after the first yellow fever vaccination. The receptor was derived from a man aged 18 to 30 who received the YFV17D yellow fever vaccine.

CDR3 sequence: CSASATTYNEQFF. CDR3 DNA sequence: TGCAGTGCTAGCGCGACTACCTACAATGAGCAGTTCTTC. The chain employs TRBV20-1 and TRBJ2-1, with D maybe TRBD2 (5 bases). The CDR3 sequence is 13 residues long. Germline V gives CDR1 DFQATT, CDR2 SNEGSKA (reference sequence). V gave up 3 bases and J gave up 2 bases, with 8 bases separating them.